This T cell receptor (beta chain) was identified during a study of shared clonotypes between healthy human individuals. Regarding the study as a whole: A handful of donors showed sharing of about 5.5% of naive CD4 clonotypes.

As concerns this clone: The antigen remains undetermined.

The study ran the assay at deep level. Only in-frame clones appear in the TCRdb table, and some are missing; sequencing was by immunoSEQ multiplex PCR. The profile shows 500,000 to 550,000 clones, 90% to 96% of them singletons. CDR1 is GTSNPN, CDR2 SVGIG, per germline (reference sequence). The CDR3 is 16 amino acids. The ends lost 3 bases at V and 4 bases at J; junction bases unmatched: 11. The chain has TRBV30 and TRBJ2-3, with TRBD1 matching 9 bases. Sequencing used naive CD4+ T cells sorted from blood. Noted subset: CD45RA+ positively selected. This receptor was taken from a woman between 25 and 40 years old in good health. The DNA for the CDR3 is TGTGCCTGGAGCCATTTGCACAGGGGGCAAGCAGATACGCAGTATTTT. It is translated as CAWSHLHRGQADTQYF.